The rows below give T cell receptor beta chains drawn from one sample of a study of blood T cell repertoires in COVID-19. TCRdb's table, derived via immunoSEQ multiplex PCR, lists solely in-frame clones and lacks some. Among around 93,000 clones listed, about 90% were seen once. Sequencing was done on a sample of peripheral blood. All receptors derive from a man younger than 30 with COVID-19, enrolled during active disease. The CDR3 runs from the conserved cysteine through the conserved F or W. The D gene is left open where the match is weak. Clone size is stated in some rows and not others, as once, few, many or a class when expanded.

clone size	J gene	D gene	V gene	CDR3 protein	CDR3 DNA
NA	TRBJ1-1	NA	TRBV12-3/TRBV12-4	CASTTGLFVRAFF	TGTGCCAGTACTACGGGACTCTTCGTTCGGGCTTTCTTT
NA	TRBJ2-2	NA	TRBV27	CASSLWAVGTGELFF	TGTGCCAGCAGTTTATGGGCCGTGGGCACCGGGGAGCTGTTTTTT
NA	TRBJ2-2	NA	TRBV30	CAWSPSPGQLQGTGELFF	TGTGCCTGGAGCCCCTCACCCGGACAGCTACAAGGTACCGGGGAGCTGTTTTTT
NA	TRBJ1-2	NA	TRBV4-3	CASSPRGGNYGYTF	TGCGCCAGCAGCCCAAGGGGGGGGAACTATGGCTACACCTTC
NA	TRBJ2-7	NA	TRBV7-2	CASSLTRSYEQYF	TGTGCCAGCAGCTTAACCAGGTCCTACGAGCAGTACTTC
NA	TRBJ2-1	TRBD1	TRBV19	CASSPNPWTGGLNEQFF	TGTGCCAGTAGTCCGAACCCCTGGACAGGGGGACTCAATGAGCAGTTCTTC
NA	TRBJ1-2	NA	TRBV28	CASSLPWTAYTF	TGTGCCAGCAGTTTACCCTGGACAGCCTACACCTTC
NA	TRBJ2-7	TRBD1	TRBV19	CASSTSGQGGIEQYF	TGTGCCAGTAGTACCTCGGGACAGGGGGGAATCGAGCAGTACTTC
NA	TRBJ2-7	TRBD1	TRBV18	CASSPNFGGQGKGEQYF	TGTGCCAGCTCACCAAATTTTGGTGGACAGGGAAAAGGCGAGCAGTACTTC
NA	TRBJ2-5	NA	TRBV9	CASSAAAGSETQYF	TGTGCCAGCAGCGCCGCTGCAGGGTCCGAGACCCAGTACTTC
NA	TRBJ2-7	TRBD2	TRBV5-6	CASKLAGSSYEQYF	TGTGCCAGCAAACTAGCGGGATCATCCTACGAGCAGTACTTC
NA	TRBJ2-1	TRBD2	TRBV30	CACPRAGGPYNEQFF	TGTGCCTGCCCTAGGGCGGGAGGGCCCTACAATGAGCAGTTCTTC
NA	TRBJ2-7	NA	TRBV28	CASSLYSGEQYF	TGTGCCAGCAGTCTATACAGCGGGGAGCAGTACTTC
NA	TRBJ2-3	NA	TRBV4-1	CASSLPGSSDTQYF	TGCGCCAGCAGCCTCCCAGGATCCAGTGATACGCAGTATTTT
NA	TRBJ1-4	NA	TRBV30	CAWASTATNEKLFF	TGTGCCTGGGCTTCGACAGCAACTAATGAAAAACTGTTTTTT
NA	TRBJ2-7	NA	TRBV11-2	CASSLVRRDSLHEQYF	TGTGCCAGCAGCTTAGTAAGACGCGACAGTCTTCACGAGCAGTACTTC
NA	TRBJ2-2	TRBD2	TRBV6-5	CASSYGTSDTGELFF	TGTGCCAGCAGTTACGGGACTAGCGACACCGGGGAGCTGTTTTTT
few	TRBJ2-1	TRBD2	TRBV25-1	CASRSLAGEANEQFF	TGTGCCAGCAGGTCCCTGGCGGGAGAGGCAAATGAGCAGTTCTTC
NA	TRBJ2-1	NA	TRBV19	CASSIGGLAFQMEQFF	TGTGCCAGTAGTATAGGCGGACTGGCGTTTCAAATGGAGCAGTTCTTC
once	TRBJ2-7	TRBD1	TRBV19	CASSSSDRGLYEQYF	TGTGCCAGTAGTTCCTCGGACAGGGGACTCTACGAGCAGTACTTC
NA	TRBJ2-3	TRBD2	TRBV3-1/TRBV3-2	CASSQGLAYTDTQYF	TGTGCCAGCAGCCAAGGACTAGCGTACACAGATACGCAGTATTTT
NA	TRBJ2-5	TRBD2	TRBV18	CASSPGLAEETQYF	TGTGCCAGCTCACCAGGACTAGCGGAAGAGACCCAGTACTTC
NA	TRBJ1-1	NA	TRBV3-1/TRBV3-2	CASSRQGLVTEAFF	TGTGCCAGCAGCAGACAAGGACTCGTTACTGAAGCTTTCTTT
NA	TRBJ1-2	TRBD1	TRBV29-1	CSVRDRANYGYTF	TGCAGCGTTAGGGACAGAGCTAACTATGGCTACACCTTC
NA	TRBJ2-1	NA	TRBV9	CASSVGSSGYNEQFF	TGTGCCAGCAGCGTAGGTTCCAGCGGGTACAATGAGCAGTTCTTC
NA	TRBJ1-3	NA	TRBV7-7	CASSPSIGNTIYF	TGTGCCAGCAGCCCCAGTATCGGAAACACCATATATTTT
once	TRBJ2-7	TRBD2	TRBV10-3	CAISESSGVHEQYF	TGTGCCATCAGTGAGAGTAGCGGGGTTCACGAGCAGTACTTC
few	TRBJ1-4	NA	TRBV6-6	CASSGGLNEKLFF	TGTGCCAGCAGTGGCGGACTGAATGAAAAACTGTTTTTT
NA	TRBJ2-6	NA	TRBV27	CASRRPGSGANVLTF	TGTGCCAGCAGGCGCCCGGGCTCTGGGGCCAACGTCCTGACTTTC
NA	TRBJ2-7	NA	TRBV7-2	CASAGRSYEQYF	TGTGCCAGCGCGGGGCGAAGCTACGAGCAGTACTTC
NA	TRBJ2-2	TRBD1	TRBV23-1	CASSQSFRGRIPAGGELFF	TGCGCCAGCAGTCAATCGTTTAGGGGGCGGATCCCAGCTGGCGGGGAGCTGTTTTTT
NA	TRBJ1-4	TRBD1	TRBV7-2	CASSLDIQGAGEKLLF	TGTGCCAGCAGCTTAGACATTCAGGGGGCCGGTGAAAAACTGCTTTTT
NA	TRBJ2-7	TRBD1	TRBV6-5	CASSRGLPYEQYF	TGTGCCAGCTCGAGGGGGCTACCCTACGAGCAGTACTTC
few	TRBJ2-7	TRBD1	TRBV6-6	CASSPDRVSDEQYF	TGTGCCAGCAGTCCCGACAGGGTGTCTGACGAGCAGTACTTC
NA	TRBJ1-1	TRBD1	TRBV3-1/TRBV3-2	CASSQADRGGTEAFF	TGTGCCAGCAGCCAAGCCGACAGGGGAGGCACTGAAGCTTTCTTT
NA	TRBJ2-2	NA	TRBV11-2	CASSPLGAQAGELFF	TGTGCCAGCAGCCCCCTGGGAGCCCAGGCGGGGGAGCTGTTTTTT
NA	TRBJ2-1	TRBD2	TRBV6-1	CASSGRTHGTSGSRGDEQFF	TGTGCCAGCAGTGGGAGGACACACGGGACTAGCGGGAGTAGAGGCGATGAGCAGTTCTTC
NA	TRBJ2-7	TRBD2	TRBV14	CASSQGSTGGQYF	TGTGCCAGCAGCCAAGGGAGCACGGGAGGGCAGTACTTC
once	TRBJ1-2	TRBD1	TRBV9	CASSVAGTGPSNYGYTF	TGTGCCAGCAGCGTAGCGGGGACAGGGCCATCTAACTATGGCTACACCTTC
NA	TRBJ1-5	NA	TRBV5-6	CASSGGNQPQHF	TGTGCCAGCAGCGGGGGGAATCAGCCCCAGCATTTT
NA	TRBJ2-1	TRBD2	TRBV4-3	CASSLEGTSAYNEQFF	TGCGCCAGCAGCCTCGAGGGGACTAGCGCCTACAATGAGCAGTTCTTC
NA	TRBJ2-2	NA	TRBV18	CASSPNPGQNTGELFF	TGTGCCAGCTCACCAAATCCGGGACAGAACACCGGGGAGCTGTTTTTT